The source of this T cell receptor (beta chain) is a study of CD8 T cells in ankylosing spondylitis. Germline V gene lookup returns CDR1 SGHDT and CDR2 YYEEEE. Losses at the gene ends were 1 base for V and 12 bases for J; bases not matched to a gene: 6. The CDR3 is 14 amino acids. The study, taken as a whole, reports: Peripheral blood samples showed relatively rare disease-linked clones, and these clones were CD8+. About 8 highly homologous variants made up a TCR beta motif, and this motif appeared characteristic of ankylosing spondylitis blood. Significant enrichment of disease-linked clones was reported in matched ankylosing spondylitis synovial fluid. Previously reported in reactive arthritis synovial fluid and blood were some of the motif variants.

A note on this clonotype: The target antigen is unknown.

TCR beta libraries were made by quantitative 5'-RACE with molecular barcodes. Each CDR3 protein is one row after TCRdb ran MiXCR on the 5' RACE reads. The data contain around 770,000 distinct CDR3 sequences, around 20% of them singletons. The chain combines TRBV5-6 with TRBJ2-3, with 12 bases that match TRBD2. This sequence was found in a male donor with ankylosing spondylitis. Source material: blood, either unsorted or a sorted T cell fraction (not recorded which). The CDR3 is CASSLTSGGPSQYF. As DNA, the CDR3 is TGTGCCAGCAGCTTGACTAGCGGGGGGCCATCACAGTATTTT. The variable domain in full, completed from reference TRBV5-6 and TRBJ2-3, reads DAGVTQSPTHLIKTRGQQVTLRCSPKSGHDTVSWYQQALGQGPQFIFQYYEEEERQRGNFPDRFSGHQFPNYSSELNVNALLLGDSALYLCASSLTSGGPSQYFGPGTRLTVL.